The clone carrying this T cell receptor (beta chain) was detected a few times. The CDR3 covers 13 residues. The germline V and J ends were trimmed by 2 bases and 3 bases, with 10 bases remaining between them. CDR1 is GTSNPN and CDR2 is SVGIG in the germline V gene (reference sequence). This entry is derived from a study of molecular identifiers for immune sequencing clone quantification. TCRdb passed the PCR reads through MiXCR, listing each CDR3 protein once. Of 460,000 or so distinct CDR3 sequences listed, roughly 26% are singletons. The sequenced sample was naive CD8+ T cells from blood, with Jurkat cell RNA spiked in. Subset described: FACS-sorted CD8+CD4-CCR7+CD45RA+ naive T cells. The chain couples TRBV30 to TRBJ1-1; no reliable D call. The source is a human donor in good health. Some libraries in this study had Jurkat cell RNA spiked in. The CDR3 DNA reads as TGTGCCTGGAGTACCTTGAGGGACACTGAAGCTTTCTTT. Its translation is CAWSTLRDTEAFF.